This TCR beta chain was identified in a study of blood T cell repertoires in COVID-19 (dated by TCRdb to 2019 to 2021). About the study as a whole: Samples from collaborators originated in the United States, Italy and Spain and spanned both the acute and convalescent phases of COVID-19. The material from the prospective study consisted of cDNA or gDNA derived from T cells, B-cell-depleted T cells, or PBMCs. Deeply sampled blood TCRbeta repertoires from subjects exposed to, actively infected with, or recovered from COVID-19 were included in the dataset. The repertoires were released in a freely available public database meant as a resource for research on the immune response to SARS-CoV-2. The samples were drawn from the first 160 participants of the ongoing ImmuneRACE study and from roughly 1,300 subjects provided by 6 global collaborators. Sample metadata almost always included a de-identified subject ID, COVID-19 status, age in years and sex. Where available, HLA class I and class II types were obtained from metadata supplied by the sample provider rather than from assay-based typing. The research as a whole found: Clinical and demographic metadata were provided uncurated, with the amount varying by source and participant.

Including the terminal cysteine and phenylalanine, the CDR3 comprises 15 residues. CDR3 DNA only is kept here, 45 bases in frame from base 1. The germline V gene provides CDR1 MNHEY and CDR2 SVGEGT. Relative to germline, V is 6 bases shorter and J is 6 bases shorter, with 20 bases between their ends. Each collaborating institution followed its own protocols to collect whole blood in K2EDTA tubes. For TCRbeta analysis, collaborators shipped samples in one of three forms: frozen whole blood, isolated PBMCs, or DNA extracted from either of those sample types. As regards this clone: The target of this receptor is not known. Base quality data are lacking; no much larger clone is found one base away.

The immunoSEQ Assay, a bias-controlled multiplex PCR, was used to amplify TCRbeta CDR3 regions from genomic DNA. The study's own analysis went as follows. The number of nucleated cells in each sample was estimated from the amplification of reference gene primers within the assay. Sequence reads were collapsed and filtered to measure the absolute abundance of every unique TCRbeta CDR3 rearrangement. For each sample, productive Simpson clonality was calculated by taking the square root of Simpson's diversity index across productive rearrangements. TCRdb carries this immuneACCESS record with in-frame sequences only. Its versions omit some clonotypes, under half of them owing to an unresolved V gene in the studies checked, with the rest unexplained. V, J and clone size were drawn from that table, and D and trimming were deduced from the DNA. For this sample there are 99,000 or so clones; around 90% appear just once. The ten most abundant clones make up under 6.5% of the sample.

This chain is built from TRBV6-2 or TRBV6-3 and TRBJ1-2, with TRBD1 perhaps the D gene, on 6 matching bases. This receptor was taken from a human donor in a cohort sampled during active COVID-19. What was sequenced was peripheral blood. The nucleotide sequence is given as TGTGCCAGCAGGCCTACGGGACAAAAGTCCGATGGCTACACCTTC. The translation is CASRPTGQKSDGYTF.